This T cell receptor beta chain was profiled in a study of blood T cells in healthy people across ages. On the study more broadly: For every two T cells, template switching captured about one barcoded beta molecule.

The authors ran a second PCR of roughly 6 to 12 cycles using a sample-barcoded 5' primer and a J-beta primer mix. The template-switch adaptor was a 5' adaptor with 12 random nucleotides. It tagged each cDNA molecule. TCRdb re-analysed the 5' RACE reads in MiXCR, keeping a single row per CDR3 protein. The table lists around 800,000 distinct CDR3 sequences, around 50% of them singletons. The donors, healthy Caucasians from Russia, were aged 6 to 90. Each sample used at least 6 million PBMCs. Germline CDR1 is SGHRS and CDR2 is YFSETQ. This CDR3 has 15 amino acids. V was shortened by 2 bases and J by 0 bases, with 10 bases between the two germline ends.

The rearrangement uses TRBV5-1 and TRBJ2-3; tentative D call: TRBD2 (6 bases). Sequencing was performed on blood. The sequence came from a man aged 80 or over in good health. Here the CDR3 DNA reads TGCGCCAGCAGCTTACGCGGGGCAAGCACAGATACGCAGTATTTT. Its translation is CASSLRGASTDTQYF.